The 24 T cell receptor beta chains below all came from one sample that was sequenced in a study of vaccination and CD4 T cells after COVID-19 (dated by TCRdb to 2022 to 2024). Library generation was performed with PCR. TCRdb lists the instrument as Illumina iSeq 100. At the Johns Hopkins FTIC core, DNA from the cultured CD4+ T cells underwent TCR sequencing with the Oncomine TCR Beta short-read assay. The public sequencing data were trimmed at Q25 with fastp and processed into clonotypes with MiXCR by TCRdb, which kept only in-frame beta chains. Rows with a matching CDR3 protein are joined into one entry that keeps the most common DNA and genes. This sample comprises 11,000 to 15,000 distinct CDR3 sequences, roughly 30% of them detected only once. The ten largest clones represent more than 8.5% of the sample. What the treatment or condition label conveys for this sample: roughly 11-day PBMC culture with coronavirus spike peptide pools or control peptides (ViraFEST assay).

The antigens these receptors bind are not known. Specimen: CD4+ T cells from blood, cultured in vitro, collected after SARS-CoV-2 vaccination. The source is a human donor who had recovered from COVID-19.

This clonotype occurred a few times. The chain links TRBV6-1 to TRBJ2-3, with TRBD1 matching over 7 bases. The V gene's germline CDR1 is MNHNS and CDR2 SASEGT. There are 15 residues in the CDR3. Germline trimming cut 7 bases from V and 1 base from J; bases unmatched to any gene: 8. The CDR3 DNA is TGTGCCAGCATCGCAGGGGGAGTGGGCACAGATACGCAGTATTTT. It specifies CASIAGGVGTDTQYF.

The CDR3 sequence is CASRLTGVNTEAFF. The CDR3 nucleotides read TGTGCCAGCAGACTCACTGGGGTGAACACTGAAGCTTTCTTT. The chain recombines TRBV6-1 with TRBJ1-1, with D unresolved. The length of the CDR3 is 14 residues. Trimming took 6 bases from V and 0 from J, leaving 11 bases between them. Germline V gene sequence: CDR1 MNHNS, CDR2 SASEGT.

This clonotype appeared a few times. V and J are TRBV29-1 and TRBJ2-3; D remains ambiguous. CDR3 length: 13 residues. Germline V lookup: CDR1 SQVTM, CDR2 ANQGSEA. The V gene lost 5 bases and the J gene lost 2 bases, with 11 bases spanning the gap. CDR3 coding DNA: TGCAGCGTTAGGAGAGGAAACACAGATACGCAGTATTTT. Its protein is CSVRRGNTDTQYF.

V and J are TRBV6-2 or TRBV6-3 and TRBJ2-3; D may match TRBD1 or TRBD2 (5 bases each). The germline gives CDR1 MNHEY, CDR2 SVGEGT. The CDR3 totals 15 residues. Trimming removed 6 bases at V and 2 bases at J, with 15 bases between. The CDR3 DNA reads TGTGCCAGCAGACGACACCGGGACGCCACAGATACGCAGTATTTT. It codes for CASRRHRDATDTQYF.

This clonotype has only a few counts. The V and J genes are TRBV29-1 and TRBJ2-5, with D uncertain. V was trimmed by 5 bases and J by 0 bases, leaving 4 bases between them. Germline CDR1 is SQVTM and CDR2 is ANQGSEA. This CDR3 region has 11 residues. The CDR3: CSVPNQETQYF. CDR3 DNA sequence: TGCAGCGTTCCGAACCAAGAGACCCAGTACTTC. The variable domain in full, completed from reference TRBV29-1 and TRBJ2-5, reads SAVISQKPSRDICQRGTSLTIQCQVDSQVTMMFWYRQQPGQSLTLIATANQGSEATYESGFVIDKFPISRPNLTFSTLTVSNMSPEDSSIYLCSVPNQETQYFGPGTRLLVL.

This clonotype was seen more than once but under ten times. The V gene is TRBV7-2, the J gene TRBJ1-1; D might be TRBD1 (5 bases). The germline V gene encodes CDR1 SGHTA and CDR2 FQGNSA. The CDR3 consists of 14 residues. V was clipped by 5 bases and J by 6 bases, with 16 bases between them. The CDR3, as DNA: TGTGCCAGCAGCCGAGGCGGCAGGGAGTCTGAAGCTTTCTTT. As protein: CASSRGGRESEAFF.

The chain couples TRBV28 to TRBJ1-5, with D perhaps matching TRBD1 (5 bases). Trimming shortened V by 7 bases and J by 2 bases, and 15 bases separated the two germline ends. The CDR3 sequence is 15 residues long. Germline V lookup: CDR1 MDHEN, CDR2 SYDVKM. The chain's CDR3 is CASTEGQTRNQPQHF. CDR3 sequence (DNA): TGTGCCAGCACCGAGGGGCAGACACGCAATCAGCCCCAGCATTTT.

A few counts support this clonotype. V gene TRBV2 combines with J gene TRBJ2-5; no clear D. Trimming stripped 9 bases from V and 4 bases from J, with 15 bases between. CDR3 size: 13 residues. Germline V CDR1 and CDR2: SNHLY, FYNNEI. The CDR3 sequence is CASDLGSGETQYF. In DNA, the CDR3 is TGTGCCAGTGATTTAGGGTCGGGAGAGACCCAGTACTTC.

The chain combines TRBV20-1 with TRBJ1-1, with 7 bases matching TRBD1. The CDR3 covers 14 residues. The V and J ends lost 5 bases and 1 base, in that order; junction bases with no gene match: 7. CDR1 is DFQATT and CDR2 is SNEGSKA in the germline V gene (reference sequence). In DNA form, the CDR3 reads TGCAGTGCTTCTCGGACAGGAAAGAACACTGAAGCTTTCTTT. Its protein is CSASRTGKNTEAFF.

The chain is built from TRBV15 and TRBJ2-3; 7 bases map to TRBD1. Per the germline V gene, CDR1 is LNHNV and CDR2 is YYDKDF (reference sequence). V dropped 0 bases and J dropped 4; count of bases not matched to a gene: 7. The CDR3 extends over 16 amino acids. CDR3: CATSRDQGVSSDTQYF. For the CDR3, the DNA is TGTGCCACCAGCAGAGATCAGGGGGTTTCCTCAGATACGCAGTATTTT. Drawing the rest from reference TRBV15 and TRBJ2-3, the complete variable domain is DAMVIQNPRYQVTQFGKPVTLSCSQTLNHNVMYWYQQKSSQAPKLLFHYYDKDFNNEADTPDNFQSRRPNTSFCFLDIRSPGLGDTAMYLCATSRDQGVSSDTQYFGPGTRLTVL.

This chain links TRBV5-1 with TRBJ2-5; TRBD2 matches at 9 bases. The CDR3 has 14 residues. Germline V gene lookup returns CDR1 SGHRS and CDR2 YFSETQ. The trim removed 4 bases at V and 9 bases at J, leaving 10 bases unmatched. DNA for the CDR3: TGCGCCAGCAGCCAGATAGCGGGAGAGGGGTCCCAGTACTTC. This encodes CASSQIAGEGSQYF.

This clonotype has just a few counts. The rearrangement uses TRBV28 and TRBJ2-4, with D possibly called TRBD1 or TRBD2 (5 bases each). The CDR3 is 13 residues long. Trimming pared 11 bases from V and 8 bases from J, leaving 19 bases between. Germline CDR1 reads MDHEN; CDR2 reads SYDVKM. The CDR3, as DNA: TGTGCCGCACGGGACCCCAAGATAGACATTCAGTACTTC. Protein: CAARDPKIDIQYF.

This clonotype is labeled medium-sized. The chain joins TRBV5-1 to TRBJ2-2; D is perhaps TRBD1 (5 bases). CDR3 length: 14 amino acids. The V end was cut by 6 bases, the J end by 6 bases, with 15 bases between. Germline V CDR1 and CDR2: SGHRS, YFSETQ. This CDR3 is CASTLDTPAGELFF. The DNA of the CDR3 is TGCGCCAGCACCCTGGACACCCCCGCCGGGGAGCTGTTTTTT.

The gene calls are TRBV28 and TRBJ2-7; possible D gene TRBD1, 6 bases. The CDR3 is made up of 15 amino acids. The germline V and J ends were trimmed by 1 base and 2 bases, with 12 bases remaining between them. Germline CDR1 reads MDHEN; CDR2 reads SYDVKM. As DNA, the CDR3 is TGTGCCAGCAGTTTATTGCGGACAGTTACCTACGAGCAGTACTTC. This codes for CASSLLRTVTYEQYF. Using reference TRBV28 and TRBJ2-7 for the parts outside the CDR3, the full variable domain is DVKVTQSSRYLVKRTGEKVFLECVQDMDHENMFWYRQDPGLGLRLIYFSYDVKMKEKGDIPEGYSVSREKKERFSLILESASTNQTSMYLCASSLLRTVTYEQYFGPGTRLTVT.

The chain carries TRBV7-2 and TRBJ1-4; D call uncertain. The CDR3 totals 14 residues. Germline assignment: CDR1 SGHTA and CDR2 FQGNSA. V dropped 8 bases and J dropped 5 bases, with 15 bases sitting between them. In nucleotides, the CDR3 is TGTGCCAGCTCCGGATTTGGGTTCAATGAAAAACTGTTTTTT. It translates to CASSGFGFNEKLFF.

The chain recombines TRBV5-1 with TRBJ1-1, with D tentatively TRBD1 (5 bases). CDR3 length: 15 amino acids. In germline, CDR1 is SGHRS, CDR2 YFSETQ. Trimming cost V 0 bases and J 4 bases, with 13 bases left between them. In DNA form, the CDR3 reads TGCGCCAGCAGCTTGGTTGGGGGTGTAAGCACTGAAGCTTTCTTT. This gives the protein CASSLVGGVSTEAFF.

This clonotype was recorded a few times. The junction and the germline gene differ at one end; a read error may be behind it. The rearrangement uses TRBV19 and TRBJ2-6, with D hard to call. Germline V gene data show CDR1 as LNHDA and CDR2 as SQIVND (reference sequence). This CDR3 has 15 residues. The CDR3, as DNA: TGTGCCAGTAGAATAGTTGTCTCTGGGGCCAACGTCCTGACTTTC. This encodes CASRIVVSGANVLTF.

In DNA, the CDR3 is TGCGCCAGCAGCACGGGGACTAGCGGGATAGATACGCAGTATTTT. Translating it yields CASSTGTSGIDTQYF. This chain uses TRBV5-1 with TRBJ2-3, with TRBD2 identical over 13 bases. In germline, CDR1 is SGHRS, CDR2 YFSETQ. The V and J ends lost 4 bases and 5 bases, in that order; junction bases with no gene match: 4. The CDR3 is made up of 15 amino acids.

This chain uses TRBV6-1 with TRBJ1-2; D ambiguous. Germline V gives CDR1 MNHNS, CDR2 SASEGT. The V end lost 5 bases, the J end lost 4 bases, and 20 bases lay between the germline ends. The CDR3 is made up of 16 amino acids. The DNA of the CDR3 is TGTGCCAGCAGTCACGGTGGGAATACGCTCCCCTATGGCTACACCTTC. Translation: CASSHGGNTLPYGYTF.

Here the CDR3 reads CASSSGRARYEQYF. The CDR3 nucleotides are TGCGCCAGCAGCTCCGGGAGGGCCAGGTACGAGCAGTACTTC. V gene TRBV5-1 combines with J gene TRBJ2-7; 8 bases agree with TRBD2. The CDR3 is 14 residues long. Germline CDR1 SGHRS, CDR2 YFSETQ. The V gene end was trimmed by 3 bases and the J gene end by 4 bases; junction bases not matched to a gene: 6.

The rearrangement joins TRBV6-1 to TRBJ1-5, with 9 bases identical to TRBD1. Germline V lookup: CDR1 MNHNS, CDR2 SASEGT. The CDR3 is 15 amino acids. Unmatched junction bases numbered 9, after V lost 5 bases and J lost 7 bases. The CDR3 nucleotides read TGTGCCAGCAGTACCTCCCGGGACAGGGACCAGCCCCAGCATTTT. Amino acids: CASSTSRDRDQPQHF.

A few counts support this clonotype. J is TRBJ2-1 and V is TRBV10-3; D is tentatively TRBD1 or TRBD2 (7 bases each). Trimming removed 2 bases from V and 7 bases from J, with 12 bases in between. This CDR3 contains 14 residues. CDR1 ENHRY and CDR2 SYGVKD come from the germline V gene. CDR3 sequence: CAISELQGGNEQFF. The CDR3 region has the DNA TGTGCCATCAGTGAGCTCCAGGGGGGGAATGAGCAGTTCTTC.

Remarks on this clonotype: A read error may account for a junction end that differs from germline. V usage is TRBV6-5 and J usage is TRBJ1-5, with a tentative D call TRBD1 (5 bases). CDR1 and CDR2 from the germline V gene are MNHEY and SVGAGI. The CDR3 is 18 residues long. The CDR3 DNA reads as TGTGCCAGCAGTTACTCGGCCTACCGGGACGGCCGCAAACAGCCCCAGCATTTT. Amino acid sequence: CASSYSAYRDGRKQPQHF.

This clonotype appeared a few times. CDR3 amino acids: CASSEAPFRGEQYF. CDR3 in DNA: TGTGCCAGCAGTGAAGCCCCCTTCAGGGGGGAGCAGTACTTC. This rearrangement joins TRBV2 to TRBJ2-7, with 7 nucleotides matching TRBD1. This CDR3 comprises 14 residues. Trimming at V came to 0 bases and at J to 7 bases, leaving 6 bases not matched to a gene. The germline gives CDR1 SNHLY, CDR2 FYNNEI. Using reference TRBV2 and TRBJ2-7 for the parts outside the CDR3, the full variable domain is EPEVTQTPSHQVTQMGQEVILRCVPISNHLYFYWYRQILGQKVEFLVSFYNNEISEKSEIFDDQFSVERPDGSNFTLKIRSTKLEDSAMYFCASSEAPFRGEQYFGPGTRLTVT.